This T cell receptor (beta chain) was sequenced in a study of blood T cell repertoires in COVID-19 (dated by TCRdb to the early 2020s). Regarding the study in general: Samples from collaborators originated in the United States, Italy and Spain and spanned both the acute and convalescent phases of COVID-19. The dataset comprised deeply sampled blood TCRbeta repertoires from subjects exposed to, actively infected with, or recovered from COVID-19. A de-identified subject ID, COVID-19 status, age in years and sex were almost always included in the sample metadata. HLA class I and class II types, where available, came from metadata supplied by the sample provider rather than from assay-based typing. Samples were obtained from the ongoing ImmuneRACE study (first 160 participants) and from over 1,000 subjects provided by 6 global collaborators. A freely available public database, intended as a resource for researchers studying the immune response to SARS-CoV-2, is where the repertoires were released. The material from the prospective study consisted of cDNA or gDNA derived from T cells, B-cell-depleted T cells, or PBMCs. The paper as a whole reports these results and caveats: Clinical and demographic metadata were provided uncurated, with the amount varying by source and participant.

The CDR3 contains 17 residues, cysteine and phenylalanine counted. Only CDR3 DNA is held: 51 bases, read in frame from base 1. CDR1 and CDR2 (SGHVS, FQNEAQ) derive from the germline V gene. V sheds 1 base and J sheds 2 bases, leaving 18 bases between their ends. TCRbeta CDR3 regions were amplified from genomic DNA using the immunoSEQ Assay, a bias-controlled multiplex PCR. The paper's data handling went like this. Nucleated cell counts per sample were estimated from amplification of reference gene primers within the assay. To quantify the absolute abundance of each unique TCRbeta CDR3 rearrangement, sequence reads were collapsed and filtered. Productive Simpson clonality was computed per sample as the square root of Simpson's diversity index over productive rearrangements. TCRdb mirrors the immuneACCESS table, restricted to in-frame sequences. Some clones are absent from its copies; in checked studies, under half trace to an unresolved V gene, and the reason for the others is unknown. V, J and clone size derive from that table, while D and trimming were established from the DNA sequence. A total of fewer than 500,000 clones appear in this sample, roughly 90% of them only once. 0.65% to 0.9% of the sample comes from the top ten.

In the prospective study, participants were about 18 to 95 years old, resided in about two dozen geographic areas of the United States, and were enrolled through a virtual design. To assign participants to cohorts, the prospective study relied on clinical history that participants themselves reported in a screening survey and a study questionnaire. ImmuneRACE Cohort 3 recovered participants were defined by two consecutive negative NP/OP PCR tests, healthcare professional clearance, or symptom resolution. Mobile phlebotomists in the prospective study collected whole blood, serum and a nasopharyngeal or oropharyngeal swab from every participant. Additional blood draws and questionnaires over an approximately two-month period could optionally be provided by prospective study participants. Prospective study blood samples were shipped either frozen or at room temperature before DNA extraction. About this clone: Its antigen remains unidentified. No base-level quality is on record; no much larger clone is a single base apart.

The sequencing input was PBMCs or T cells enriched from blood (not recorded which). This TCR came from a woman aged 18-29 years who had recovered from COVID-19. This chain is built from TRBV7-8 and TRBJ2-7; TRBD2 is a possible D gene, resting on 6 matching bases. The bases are TGTGCCAGCAGCTTAGAGGAGGGAAAGCTATTTACCTACGAGCAGTACTTC. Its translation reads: CASSLEEGKLFTYEQYF.